The 5 T cell receptor beta chains given below trace back to one sample, sequenced in a study of T-cell memory formation after mild COVID-19. TCRdb re-analysed the 5' RACE reads in MiXCR, keeping a single row per CDR3 protein. The repertoire holds some 490,000 distinct CDR3 sequences, with 15% to 20% as singletons. The sample was PBMCs or a T cell subset sorted from them (not recorded which). All receptors come from an adult woman who had mild COVID-19 (a few samples of this study predate the infection). Cell type and time point are not known.

The rearrangement uses TRBV7-6 and TRBJ2-1; TRBD2 matches at 10 bases. This CDR3 comprises 15 residues. Germline V gene lookup returns CDR1 SGHVS and CDR2 FNYEAQ. V trimming: 5 bases; J trimming: 2 bases; junction bases outside the gene matches: 3. This CDR3 is CASSVSGGPYNEQFF. The CDR3 nucleotides read TGTGCCAGCAGCGTTAGCGGGGGGCCCTACAATGAGCAGTTCTTC.

V gene TRBV7-9 combines with J gene TRBJ2-1; weak D call: TRBD2 (5 bases). The CDR3 totals 12 residues. The V end lost 6 bases, the J end lost 2 bases, and 5 bases lay between the germline ends. Germline values: CDR1 SEHNR, CDR2 FQNEAQ (reference sequence). The CDR3: CASRAAYNEQFF. CDR3 nucleotides: TGTGCCAGCAGAGCGGCCTACAATGAGCAGTTCTTC. Variable domain in full (rest from reference TRBV7-9 and TRBJ2-1): DTGVSQNPRHKITKRGQNVTFRCDPISEHNRLYWYRQTLGQGPEFLTYFQNEAQLEKSRLLSDRFSAERPKGSFSTLEIQRTEQGDSAMYLCASRAAYNEQFFGPGTRLTVL.

The chain has TRBV20-1 and TRBJ1-1; perhaps TRBD1 as D (5 bases). V dropped 6 bases and J dropped 12 bases, with 17 bases sitting between them. CDR3 length: 11 residues. Germline CDR1 reads DFQATT; CDR2 reads SNEGSKA (reference sequence). The CDR3 reads CSARGVRVPFF. Written as DNA, the CDR3 is TGCAGTGCCCGAGGGGTCCGGGTCCCTTTCTTT.

This chain uses TRBV24-1 with TRBJ2-5, with D unresolved. The CDR3 is 13 amino acids. CDR1 KGHDR and CDR2 SFDVKD come from the germline V gene. The ends were cut back, 0 bases at V and 3 bases at J, with 4 bases in the middle. The CDR3: CATSDLTKETQYF. CDR3 DNA sequence: TGTGCCACCAGTGATTTGACCAAAGAGACCCAGTACTTC.

CDR3 DNA sequence: TGTGCCTGGAGTAGCGATAGCACAGATACGCAGTATTTT. As protein: CAWSSDSTDTQYF. The chain uses TRBV30 and TRBJ2-3, with D unresolved. Germline CDR1 is GTSNPN and CDR2 is SVGIG (reference sequence). The CDR3 covers 13 residues. Between the trimmed V and J ends, which lost 2 bases and 0 bases, there was a span of 6 bases.